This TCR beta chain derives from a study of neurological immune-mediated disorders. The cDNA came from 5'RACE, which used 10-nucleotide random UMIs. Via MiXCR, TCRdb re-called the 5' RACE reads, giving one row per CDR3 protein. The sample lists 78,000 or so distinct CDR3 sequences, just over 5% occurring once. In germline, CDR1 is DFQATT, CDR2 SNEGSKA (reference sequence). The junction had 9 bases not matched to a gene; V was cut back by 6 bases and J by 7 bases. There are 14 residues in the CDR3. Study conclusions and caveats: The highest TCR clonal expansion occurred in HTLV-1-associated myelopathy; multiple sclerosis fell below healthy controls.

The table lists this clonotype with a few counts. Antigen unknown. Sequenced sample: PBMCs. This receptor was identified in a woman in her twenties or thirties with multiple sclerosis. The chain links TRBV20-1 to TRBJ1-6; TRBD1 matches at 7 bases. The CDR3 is CSAGRQGSNSPLHF. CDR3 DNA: TGCAGTGCGGGGAGACAGGGTAGCAATTCACCCCTCCACTTT.